This TCR beta chain was sequenced during a study of blood T cell repertoires in COVID-19. This CDR3 spans 10 amino acids. Germline assignment: CDR1 SEHNR and CDR2 FQNEAQ (reference sequence). Trimming pared 8 bases from V and 5 bases from J, leaving 6 bases between. Study processing details: Using reference gene primer amplification, nucleated cell counts were estimated. TCRdb keeps only in-frame clones here, not all; method: immunoSEQ multiplex PCR. V and J calls and clone size follow that table, whereas D and trimming were derived from the DNA. The table records 200,000 or so clones, about nine tenths of them present only once. This clone was picked up one time.

This chain joins TRBV7-9 and TRBJ2-5; D is possibly TRBD2 (6 bases). The sequence was obtained from a woman aged 55-70 years with acute or convalescent COVID-19. The sample was peripheral blood. CDR3 nucleotide sequence: TGTGCCAGCGGAGGGGAGACCCAGTACTTC. Translating gives CASGGETQYF. Full variable domain (outside the CDR3, taken from reference TRBV7-9 and TRBJ2-5): DTGVSQNPRHKITKRGQNVTFRCDPISEHNRLYWYRQTLGQGPEFLTYFQNEAQLEKSRLLSDRFSAERPKGSFSTLEIQRTEQGDSAMYLCASGGETQYFGPGTRLLVL.